A single sample gave rise to the 16 T cell receptor beta chains below, sequenced in a study of shared clonotypes between healthy human individuals. The method was immunoSEQ multiplex PCR; TCRdb's version includes in-frame clones alone and lacks a portion of them. Of about 1.5 million clones in the sample, around 97% were seen once. Sequenced sample: naive CD4+ T cells sorted from blood. As for subset: CD45RA+ positively selected. All receptors derive from a man aged 30 to 45 in good health.

This chain joins TRBV2 and TRBJ2-3; D perhaps matches TRBD1 (5 bases). The CDR3 sequence is 15 residues long. Germline V lookup: CDR1 SNHLY, CDR2 FYNNEI. The CDR3 protein is CGSWGRAYSTDTQYF. In DNA form, the CDR3 reads TGTGGAAGTTGGGGCAGGGCTTATAGCACAGATACGCAGTATTTT.

V is TRBV6-1 and J is TRBJ2-5; 7 bases line up with TRBD1. Per the germline V gene, CDR1 is MNHNS and CDR2 is SASEGT. J lost 2 bases, V lost 4 bases, and 7 bases had no gene match. The length of the CDR3 is 15 residues. The CDR3, as DNA: TGTGCCAGCAGTGCGTTGACAGGGAAACAAGAGACCCAGTACTTC. It codes for CASSALTGKQETQYF.

Only one count was recorded for this clone. This chain uses TRBV28 with TRBJ1-4, with 8 bases aligning to TRBD1. The germline V gene encodes CDR1 MDHEN and CDR2 SYDVKM. There are 18 residues in the CDR3. V lost 4 bases to trimming and J lost 4 bases; unmatched junction nucleotides: 14. CDR3 loop: CASSSTVDRGEFNEKLFF. The CDR3 nucleotides read TGTGCCAGCAGTTCAACCGTAGACAGGGGCGAATTTAATGAAAAACTGTTTTTT. The full variable domain, with the rest looked up from reference TRBV28 and TRBJ1-4, is DVKVTQSSRYLVKRTGEKVFLECVQDMDHENMFWYRQDPGLGLRLIYFSYDVKMKEKGDIPEGYSVSREKKERFSLILESASTNQTSMYLCASSSTVDRGEFNEKLFFGSGTQLSVL.

The gene calls are TRBV7-8 and TRBJ2-7; D is perhaps TRBD2 (6 bases). The CDR3 sequence is 14 residues long. V was pared by 6 bases and J by 4 bases, with 16 bases between. Germline CDR1 is SGHVS and CDR2 is FQNEAQ. The CDR3 nucleotides read TGTGCCAGCAGTCCCGGCGTAGCGGCATACGAGCAGTACTTC. Translation: CASSPGVAAYEQYF.

This sequence joins TRBV5-5 and TRBJ1-2, with D possibly TRBD1 on 5 matching bases. Germline CDR1 and CDR2: SGHKS and YYEKEE (reference sequence). V gave up 4 bases and J gave up 0 bases, with 10 bases separating them. The CDR3 spans 14 residues. CDR3: CASSPGGANYGYTF. The CDR3 DNA reads as TGTGCCAGCAGCCCGGGGGGAGCTAACTATGGCTACACCTTC.

Points on this clone: Within the sample, other DNA sequences also encode this same CDR3. The rearrangement uses TRBV27 and TRBJ1-4, with no clear D. The CDR3 extends over 14 amino acids. Trimming removed 6 bases from V and 5 bases from J, with 13 bases in between. Germline V lookup: CDR1 MNHEY, CDR2 SMNVEV (reference sequence). CDR3 coding DNA: TGTGCCAGCAGCCTCCTTGGAAGAAATGAAAAACTGTTTTTT. Residues: CASSLLGRNEKLFF. The full variable domain, in which reference TRBV27 and TRBJ1-4 provide the parts outside the CDR3, is EAQVTQNPRYLITVTGKKLTVTCSQNMNHEYMSWYRQDPGLGLRQIYYSMNVEVTDKGDVPEGYKVSRKEKRNFPLILESPSPNQTSLYFCASSLLGRNEKLFFGSGTQLSVL.

The DNA for the CDR3 is TGTGCCAGCGCTCGGTTCGAGACCCAGTACTTC. Its translation: CASARFETQYF. V gene TRBV14 combines with J gene TRBJ2-5; D unresolved. CDR3 length: 11 amino acids. V was pared by 8 bases and J by 5 bases, with 9 bases between. Germline V gene lookup returns CDR1 SGHDN and CDR2 FVKESK.

This chain uses TRBV2 with TRBJ2-1; D may correspond to TRBD1 or TRBD2 (9 bases each). With 3 bases removed from V and 12 bases from J, the gap between germline ends came to 21 bases. The CDR3 spans 15 residues. Per germline, CDR1 SNHLY and CDR2 FYNNEI. The CDR3 bases are TGTGCCAGCAGTGAGGCGACAGGGGGACTAGCAGGGCAGTTCTTC. Translated: CASSEATGGLAGQFF.

The V call is TRBV19, the J call TRBJ2-7, with 7 bases that match TRBD1. The CDR3 sequence is 15 residues long. V dropped 4 bases and J dropped 0; count of bases not matched to a gene: 6. Germline V gene sequence: CDR1 LNHDA, CDR2 SQIVND (reference sequence). The CDR3 loop reads CASSRGGFSSYEQYF. For the CDR3, the DNA is TGTGCCAGTAGTAGAGGGGGCTTCAGCTCCTACGAGCAGTACTTC.

V is TRBV5-1 and J is TRBJ2-7; tentatively, D is TRBD1 or TRBD2 (5 bases each). The CDR3 runs to 15 residues. Trimming shortened V by 0 bases and J by 2 bases, and 12 bases separated the two germline ends. Germline V gives CDR1 SGHRS, CDR2 YFSETQ. The CDR3 here is CASSLDQEGPYEQYF. The CDR3 coding sequence is TGCGCCAGCAGCTTGGATCAAGAGGGGCCCTACGAGCAGTACTTC.

This clone has only one observation. V gene TRBV7-9 combines with J gene TRBJ2-1; tentative D call: TRBD2 (5 bases). The ends were cut back, 8 bases at V and 1 base at J, with 15 bases in the middle. Germline lookup yields CDR1 SEHNR and CDR2 FQNEAQ (reference sequence). The CDR3 has 15 residues. The DNA for the CDR3 is TGTGCCAGCCCCCCCGGGCCGGGGTCCTACAATGAGCAGTTCTTC. Amino acids: CASPPGPGSYNEQFF.

The chain recombines TRBV11-2 with TRBJ2-7, with 9 bases identical to TRBD2. V was clipped by 6 bases and J by 2 bases; unmatched bases: 11. CDR3 length: 16 residues. Germline V CDR1 and CDR2: SGHAT, FQNNGV. CDR3 sequence (DNA): TGTGCCAGCAGTTCTATTAGCGGGAGTAAACCCTACGAGCAGTACTTC. Amino acids: CASSSISGSKPYEQYF.

This clone was detected only once. The chain is built from TRBV6-1 and TRBJ1-2; possibly TRBD1 for D (6 bases). The CDR3 loop spans 13 amino acids. The V and J ends lost 7 bases and 6 bases respectively, with 15 bases between them. Germline V gene lookup returns CDR1 MNHNS and CDR2 SASEGT. CDR3 nucleotides: TGTGCCAGCAATGATAGGGACATAGATGGCTACACCTTC. It specifies CASNDRDIDGYTF.

CDR3 in amino acids: CASSLVIYYEQYF. The CDR3 DNA is TGTGCCAGCAGCTTAGTAATATACTACGAGCAGTACTTC. The chain recombines TRBV7-8 with TRBJ2-7; no reliable D call. The CDR3 contains 13 residues. The germline V and J ends were trimmed by 1 base and 3 bases, with 7 bases remaining between them. Looked up from germline, CDR1 is SGHVS and CDR2 is FQNEAQ.

The chain employs TRBV7-9 and TRBJ2-6, with D unclear. Germline CDR1 is SEHNR and CDR2 is FQNEAQ (reference sequence). The germline V and J ends were trimmed by 0 bases and 5 bases, with 20 bases remaining between them. CDR3 length: 19 amino acids. CDR3 loop: CASSLAVPRLVRWANVLTF. The CDR3 region has the DNA TGTGCCAGCAGCTTAGCTGTCCCCCGGCTGGTACGCTGGGCCAACGTCCTGACTTTC.

The chain employs TRBV7-8 and TRBJ2-5; 11 nucleotides line up with TRBD2. Germline V gives CDR1 SGHVS, CDR2 FQNEAQ. The length of the CDR3 is 15 residues. V dropped 4 bases and J dropped 3; count of bases not matched to a gene: 4. The CDR3: CASSSMTSGKETQYF. Here the CDR3 DNA reads TGTGCCAGCAGCTCCATGACTAGCGGGAAAGAGACCCAGTACTTC.